These T cell receptor beta chains were read from a single sample in a study of blood T cell repertoires in COVID-19. Using immunoSEQ multiplex PCR, the repertoire was profiled, and TCRdb retains in-frame clones only, with some absent. This sample has about 190,000 clones; about 88% occur once, and the top ten carry 6.2%. The sequencing sample was made of peripheral blood. The source of these receptors is a woman aged 35 to 49 who had recovered from COVID-19. Each CDR3 is given with its conserved first and last residue. Each record gives: clone size, V gene, D gene, J gene, CDR3 protein, CDR3 DNA. D genes are given only for firm matches. For some rows the clone size is stated as once, few or many, or as a class when expanded; others skip it.

once	TRBV29-1	.	TRBJ2-1	CSVGGYNEQFF	TGCAGCGTTGGAGGGTACAATGAGCAGTTCTTC
.	TRBV18	TRBD1	TRBJ2-1	CASSPRTGPLGNEQFF	TGTGCCAGCTCACCTCGGACAGGGCCTCTCGGCAATGAGCAGTTCTTC
.	TRBV2	TRBD2	TRBJ2-1	CASMAGDYNEQFF	TGTGCCAGCATGGCGGGAGACTACAATGAGCAGTTCTTC
.	TRBV27	.	TRBJ2-1	CASSLGSPYNEQFF	TGTGCCAGCAGTTTGGGCTCCCCCTACAATGAGCAGTTCTTC
.	TRBV7-9	TRBD1	TRBJ1-2	CASSPGTGGYGYTF	TGTGCCAGCAGCCCCGGGACAGGGGGCTATGGCTACACCTTC
.	TRBV19	.	TRBJ2-3	CASSIGGVDTQYF	TGTGCCAGTAGTATAGGCGGGGTAGATACGCAGTATTTT
.	TRBV5-4	.	TRBJ1-3	CASSLGGPNSGNTIYF	TGTGCCAGCAGCCTAGGGGGACCGAACTCCGGAAACACCATATATTTT
.	TRBV29-1	TRBD2	TRBJ2-2	CSVDIAGVTGELFF	TGCAGCGTTGACATAGCGGGAGTCACCGGGGAGCTGTTTTTT
.	TRBV5-1	TRBD1	TRBJ2-7	CASSLGNPTGSYEQYF	TGCGCCAGCAGCTTGGGAAATCCGACAGGGTCCTACGAGCAGTACTTC
.	TRBV30	TRBD1	TRBJ1-2	CAYTGGYWYGYTF	TGTGCCTACACAGGGGGCTACTGGTATGGCTACACCTTC
once	TRBV4-1	.	TRBJ2-5	CASSQVDRLGETQYF	TGCGCCAGCAGCCAAGTAGACAGGCTGGGAGAGACCCAGTACTTC
.	TRBV4-3	.	TRBJ2-6	CASSQDTRAGANVLTF	TGCGCCAGCAGCCAAGATACCCGGGCTGGGGCCAACGTCCTGACTTTC
.	TRBV3-1/TRBV3-2	TRBD1	TRBJ1-2	CASSTTGEWLMGYGYTF	TGTGCCAGCAGTACGACAGGGGAATGGCTAATGGGCTATGGCTACACCTTC
.	TRBV13	TRBD2	TRBJ2-4	CASSSWEGLAGGGNIQYF	TGTGCCAGCAGCTCCTGGGAGGGCCTAGCGGGAGGAGGGAACATTCAGTACTTC
few	TRBV28	.	TRBJ1-1	CASSFSRDWTEAFF	TGTGCCAGCAGTTTTTCGAGGGATTGGACTGAAGCTTTCTTT
.	TRBV5-8	TRBD1	TRBJ2-5	CASSLQGAVETQYF	TGTGCCAGCAGCCTTCAGGGGGCGGTAGAGACCCAGTACTTC
.	TRBV7-2	.	TRBJ2-6	CASGEAAGANVLTF	TGTGCCAGCGGGGAGGCGGCCGGGGCCAACGTCCTGACTTTC
.	TRBV18	.	TRBJ1-4	CASSRRGEGEKLFF	TGTGCCAGCTCACGAAGGGGTGAAGGTGAAAAACTGTTTTTT
.	TRBV24-1	.	TRBJ2-1	CATSGQDYNEQFF	TGTGCCACCAGTGGACAGGACTACAATGAGCAGTTCTTC
many	TRBV6-2/TRBV6-3	.	TRBJ2-5	CASSYGAKGAQYF	TGTGCCAGCAGTTACGGGGCAAAAGGGGCCCAGTACTTC
.	TRBV7-9	TRBD2	TRBJ2-5	CASSPWTSGRAGGETQYF	TGTGCCAGCAGCCCCTGGACTAGCGGGAGGGCCGGGGGAGAGACCCAGTACTTC
.	TRBV7-9	.	TRBJ2-1	CASRAGLYNEQFF	TGTGCCAGCCGAGCGGGCCTATACAATGAGCAGTTCTTC
.	TRBV28	TRBD2	TRBJ2-1	CASILGGLGSKNEQFF	TGTGCCAGCATCTTAGGGGGACTAGGCTCGAAGAATGAGCAGTTCTTC
.	TRBV7-2	TRBD1	TRBJ1-3	CASSFDRAGNTIYF	TGTGCCAGCAGTTTTGACAGGGCTGGAAACACCATATATTTT
.	TRBV19	TRBD2	TRBJ2-2	CASTPSGSDRELFF	TGTGCCAGTACCCCTAGCGGGAGTGACCGGGAGCTGTTTTTT
.	TRBV5-8	.	TRBJ1-2	CASREPVYTF	TGTGCCAGCCGTGAACCGGTCTACACCTTC
.	TRBV30	.	TRBJ2-1	CAWSGPSHEQFF	TGTGCCTGGAGCGGGCCTAGCCATGAGCAGTTCTTC
.	TRBV5-1	.	TRBJ2-3	CASSVGGAGTDTQYF	TGCGCCAGCAGCGTGGGTGGGGCCGGCACAGATACGCAGTATTTT
.	TRBV7-9	TRBD2	TRBJ2-1	CASSLLAGYNEQFF	TGTGCCAGCAGCTTGCTAGCGGGGTACAATGAGCAGTTCTTC
.	TRBV6-5	.	TRBJ2-5	CASSYGGREETQYF	TGTGCCAGCAGTTACGGTGGCAGGGAAGAGACCCAGTACTTC
.	TRBV2	TRBD1	TRBJ2-3	CASSGDRGPNTDTQYF	TGTGCCAGCAGTGGGGACAGGGGACCAAACACAGATACGCAGTATTTT
.	TRBV19	TRBD2	TRBJ2-1	CASSIGGRLAERVTYNEQFF	TGTGCCAGTAGTATAGGTGGGCGGCTAGCGGAGAGAGTAACCTACAATGAGCAGTTCTTC
.	TRBV19	.	TRBJ2-7	CASRLRDSGYEQYF	TGTGCCAGTAGACTCCGGGACTCCGGCTACGAGCAGTACTTC
.	TRBV5-1	TRBD1	TRBJ1-1	CASRPQGASNTEAFF	TGCGCCAGCAGGCCACAGGGGGCGTCGAACACTGAAGCTTTCTTT
.	TRBV4-1	.	TRBJ1-5	CASSQELQTRYNPQHF	TGCGCCAGCAGCCAAGAATTACAGACCCGTTATAATCCCCAGCATTTT
.	TRBV13	TRBD1	TRBJ1-1	CASSRTGSNTEAFF	TGTGCCAGCAGCAGGACAGGGTCGAACACTGAAGCTTTCTTT
.	TRBV19	TRBD1	TRBJ1-5	CASSRDRGQSQPQHF	TGTGCCAGTAGTAGAGACAGGGGACAGAGTCAGCCCCAGCATTTT
.	TRBV27	TRBD1	TRBJ2-7	CASSIKPGQVYEQYF	TGTGCCAGCAGTATTAAACCGGGACAGGTCTACGAGCAGTACTTC
.	TRBV18	TRBD1	TRBJ2-4	CASSPPAGGQNIQYF	TGTGCCAGCTCACCACCGGCAGGGGGCCAAAACATTCAGTACTTC
once	TRBV6-1	.	TRBJ1-5	CASSAGETVENQPQHF	TGTGCCAGCAGTGCAGGGGAGACAGTCGAAAATCAGCCCCAGCATTTT
.	TRBV9	TRBD2	TRBJ2-5	CASSVDAGAGETQYF	TGTGCCAGCAGCGTAGATGCGGGAGCCGGGGAGACCCAGTACTTC
.	TRBV28	TRBD1	TRBJ2-7	CASTTPTRDRGYEQYF	TGTGCCAGCACTACCCCCACAAGAGACAGGGGTTACGAGCAGTACTTC
.	TRBV4-3	.	TRBJ2-7	CASSQQQDSYEQYF	TGCGCCAGCAGCCAACAACAGGACAGCTACGAGCAGTACTTC
.	TRBV12-2	.	TRBJ1-1	CASRLQGAEDTEAFF	TGTGCAAGTCGCTTACAGGGGGCGGAAGACACTGAAGCTTTCTTT
few	TRBV27	TRBD1	TRBJ1-5	CASSRGQRGNQPQHF	TGTGCCAGCAGCCGGGGACAGAGGGGCAATCAGCCCCAGCATTTT
.	TRBV28	TRBD1	TRBJ1-4	CASSRGDRGNEKLFF	TGTGCCAGCAGTCGAGGGGACAGGGGAAACGAAAAACTGTTTTTT
.	TRBV5-5	.	TRBJ2-1	CASSLGGNEQFF	TGTGCCAGCAGCTTGGGCGGGAATGAGCAGTTCTTC
once	TRBV7-9	TRBD1	TRBJ1-3	CASSLGTGPELFSGNTIYF	TGTGCCAGCAGCTTAGGGACAGGGCCAGAACTATTCTCTGGAAACACCATATATTTT
.	TRBV9	.	TRBJ2-7	CASSVDPQITYEQYF	TGTGCCAGCAGCGTAGATCCACAGATAACCTACGAGCAGTACTTC
.	TRBV5-1	.	TRBJ1-1	CASSLEGQNTEAFF	TGCGCCAGCAGCTTGGAAGGACAGAACACTGAAGCTTTCTTT
.	TRBV2	TRBD1	TRBJ2-5	CASSELGQGSETQYF	TGTGCCAGCAGTGAACTGGGACAGGGATCGGAGACCCAGTACTTC
.	TRBV7-9	TRBD2	TRBJ2-5	CASSPLAETQYF	TGTGCCAGCAGCCCACTAGCGGAGACCCAGTACTTC
.	TRBV7-9	.	TRBJ1-4	CASSLEGRGGEKLFF	TGTGCCAGCAGCTTAGAGGGTAGGGGCGGTGAAAAACTGTTTTTT
.	TRBV25-1	TRBD2	TRBJ2-3	CASGHLGRGYTDTQYF	TGTGCCAGCGGACATTTGGGGAGGGGTTACACAGATACGCAGTATTTT
.	TRBV27	.	TRBJ2-7	CASSFVSGLAREQYF	TGTGCCAGCAGTTTTGTTTCCGGTCTAGCTAGAGAGCAGTACTTC
.	TRBV7-2	TRBD2	TRBJ2-1	CASSLGGPDEQFF	TGTGCCAGCAGCCTGGGAGGGCCTGATGAGCAGTTCTTC